The 7 T cell receptor beta chains reported below all come from one sample, sequenced in a study of CD8 T cells in ankylosing spondylitis. TCRdb used MiXCR to reprocess the 5' RACE reads, holding one entry per CDR3 protein. The profile shows a few hundred thousand distinct CDR3 sequences, roughly 11% of them singletons. The sample taken for sequencing was blood, either unsorted or a sorted T cell fraction (not recorded which). The receptors originated from a female donor with ankylosing spondylitis or in good health (not recorded which).

The chain couples TRBV5-6 to TRBJ2-1; possible D gene TRBD2, 5 bases. The germline gives CDR1 SGHDT, CDR2 YYEEEE. Trimming took 2 bases from V and 7 from J, leaving 13 bases between them. CDR3 length equals 14 residues. CDR3 protein: CASSFWLARNEQFF. CDR3 DNA: TGTGCCAGCAGCTTTTGGCTAGCTCGTAATGAGCAGTTCTTC.

This clonotype has a count of ten or more. The V call is TRBV20-1, the J call TRBJ2-3, with 8 bases that match TRBD2. The germline V gene has CDR1 DFQATT and CDR2 SNEGSKA (reference sequence). This CDR3 comprises 13 residues. V lost 5 bases and J lost 1; bases outside the gene matches: 2. The CDR3 DNA follows: TGCAGTGCTCCGGGGGGGGGCACAGATACGCAGTATTTT. Protein product: CSAPGGGTDTQYF.

This clonotype has ten or more counts. The chain carries TRBV27 and TRBJ2-3; TRBD1 aligns across 7 bases. The CDR3 has 14 residues. Germline V gene sequence: CDR1 MNHEY, CDR2 SMNVEV (reference sequence). V lost 9 bases and J lost 1; bases outside the gene matches: 7. CDR3 region: CASTDRVGTDTQYF. For the CDR3, the DNA is TGTGCCAGTACCGACAGGGTTGGCACAGATACGCAGTATTTT.

This sequence joins TRBV9 and TRBJ2-7, with a weak D call TRBD2 (6 bases). This CDR3 spans 18 amino acids. Germline CDR1 and CDR2: SGDLS and YYNGEE. Deletions cut 0 bases from V and 6 bases from J, with 25 bases between. The CDR3 DNA reads TGTGCCAGCAGCGTAGGGGAGGTGAGAAACTCCCTGAAAAGCGAGCAGTACTTC. This codes for CASSVGEVRNSLKSEQYF.

J is TRBJ2-5 and V is TRBV20-1; D might be TRBD1 (6 bases). CDR1 and CDR2 from the germline V gene are DFQATT and SNEGSKA (reference sequence). This CDR3 comprises 14 residues. Trimming removed 1 base from V and 5 bases from J, with 14 bases in between. The CDR3: CSARVAGVGETQYF. CDR3 in DNA: TGCAGTGCTAGAGTCGCAGGGGTGGGGGAGACCCAGTACTTC.

The V gene is TRBV11-2, the J gene TRBJ2-1; weak D call: TRBD1 (5 bases). V shed 5 bases and J shed 8 bases, with 22 bases lying between them. CDR1 SGHAT and CDR2 FQNNGV come from the germline V gene. CDR3 size: 16 residues. The CDR3 protein is CASSGYKIWGVDEQFF. The DNA for the CDR3 is TGTGCCAGCAGCGGATACAAAATTTGGGGCGTAGATGAGCAGTTCTTC.

This clonotype was counted at least ten times. The V and J genes are TRBV20-1 and TRBJ1-5; 8 bases agree with TRBD1. Trimming took 6 bases from V and 4 from J; bases not matched to a gene: 11. The V gene's germline CDR1 is DFQATT and CDR2 SNEGSKA (reference sequence). The CDR3 totals 15 residues. This CDR3 is CSAPIFTGGNQPQHF. CDR3 sequence (DNA): TGCAGTGCCCCCATTTTTACAGGGGGAAATCAGCCCCAGCATTTT.